This paragraph covers one TCR beta chain sequence. Authors' analysis steps: Using reference gene primer amplification, nucleated cell counts were estimated. The method was immunoSEQ multiplex PCR; TCRdb's version includes in-frame clones alone and lacks a portion of them. Clonal size and the V and J genes are those of that table, whereas D and trimming came from the DNA. The table has more than 100,000 clones, nearly 90% seen once. The data originate from a study of blood T cell repertoires in COVID-19. Study-level background: Samples taken during acute and convalescent COVID-19 were collected in the United States, Italy and Spain. Sample material is recorded as cDNA or gDNA derived from T cells, B-cell-depleted T cells, or PBMCs.

CDR3 length: 13 residues. Germline V lookup: CDR1 MNHNS, CDR2 SASEGT. Trimming cost V 2 bases and J 7 bases, with 11 bases left between them. The source of this sequence is a man aged 50 to 60 in a cohort sampled during active COVID-19. The specimen sequenced was peripheral blood. This sequence joins TRBV6-1 and TRBJ2-5; TRBD2 might be the D (6 bases). The CDR3 sequence: CASSELGRGTQYF. The CDR3 coding sequence is TGTGCCAGCAGTGAATTGGGGCGGGGGACCCAGTACTTC.